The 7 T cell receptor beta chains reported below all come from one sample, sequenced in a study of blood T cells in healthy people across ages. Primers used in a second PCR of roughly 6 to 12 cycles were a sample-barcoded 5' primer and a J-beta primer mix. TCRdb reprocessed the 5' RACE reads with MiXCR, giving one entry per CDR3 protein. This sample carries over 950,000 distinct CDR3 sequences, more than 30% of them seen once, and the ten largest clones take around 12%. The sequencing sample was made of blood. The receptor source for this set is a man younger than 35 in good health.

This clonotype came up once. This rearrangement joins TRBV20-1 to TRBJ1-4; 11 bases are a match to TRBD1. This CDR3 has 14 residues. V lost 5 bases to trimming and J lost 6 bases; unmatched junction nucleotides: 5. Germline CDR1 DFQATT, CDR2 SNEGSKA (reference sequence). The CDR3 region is CSAGRTGGDEKLFF. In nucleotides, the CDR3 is TGCAGTGCTGGTCGGACAGGGGGCGATGAAAAACTGTTTTTT.

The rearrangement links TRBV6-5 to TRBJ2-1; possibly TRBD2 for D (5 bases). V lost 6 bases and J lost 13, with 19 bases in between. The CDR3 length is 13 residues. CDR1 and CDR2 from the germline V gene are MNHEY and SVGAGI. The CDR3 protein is CASRGVGPAGQFF. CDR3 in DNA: TGTGCCAGCAGAGGAGTAGGCCCGGCGGGTCAGTTCTTC.

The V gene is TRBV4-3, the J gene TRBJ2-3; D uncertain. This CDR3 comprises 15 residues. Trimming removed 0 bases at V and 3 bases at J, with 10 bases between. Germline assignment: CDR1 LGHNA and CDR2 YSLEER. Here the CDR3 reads CASSQDIGRTDTQYF. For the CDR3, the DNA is TGCGCCAGCAGCCAAGATATCGGCCGAACAGATACGCAGTATTTT.

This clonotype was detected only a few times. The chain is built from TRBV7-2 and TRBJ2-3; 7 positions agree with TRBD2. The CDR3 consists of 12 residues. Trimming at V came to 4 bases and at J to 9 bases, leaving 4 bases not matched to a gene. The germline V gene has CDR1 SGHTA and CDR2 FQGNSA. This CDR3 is CASSSRLATQYF. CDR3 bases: TGTGCCAGCAGCTCTCGACTAGCAACGCAGTATTTT.

CDR3 loop: CASSNLGLEGTDTQYF. CDR3 sequence (DNA): TGTGCCAGCAGCAATTTAGGACTGGAAGGCACAGATACGCAGTATTTT. The chain uses TRBV27 and TRBJ2-3, with D possibly being TRBD2 (5 bases). The CDR3 is 16 amino acids. Germline-derived CDR1 and CDR2 are MNHEY and SMNVEV (reference sequence). Deletions cut 6 bases from V and 1 base from J, with 17 bases between.

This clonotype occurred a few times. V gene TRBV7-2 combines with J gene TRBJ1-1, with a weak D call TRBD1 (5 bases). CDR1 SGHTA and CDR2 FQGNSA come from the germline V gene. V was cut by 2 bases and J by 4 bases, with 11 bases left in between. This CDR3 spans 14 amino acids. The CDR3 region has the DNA TGTGCCAGCAGCTTATTCCAGGGTGGCACTGAAGCTTTCTTT. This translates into CASSLFQGGTEAFF.

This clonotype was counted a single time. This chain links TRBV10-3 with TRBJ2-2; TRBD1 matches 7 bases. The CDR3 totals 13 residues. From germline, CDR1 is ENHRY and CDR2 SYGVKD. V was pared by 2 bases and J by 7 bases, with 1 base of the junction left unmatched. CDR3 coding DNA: TGTGCCATCAGTGAGACAGGGGACGGGGAGCTGTTTTTT. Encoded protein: CAISETGDGELFF.